What follows are 12 T cell receptor beta chains derived from one specimen sequenced in a study of T cell responses to AZD1222 COVID-19 vaccine. This table comes from immunoSEQ multiplex PCR, and its TCRdb copy is limited to in-frame clones, with some not included. Seen here are roughly 76,000 clones, approximately 90% observed once, and the top ten hold under 3%. Sample: peripheral blood, taken on day 0 of AZD1222 vaccination. Receptor source: an adult in good health.

This clone was recorded a few times. The V call is TRBV2, the J call TRBJ2-6; D is undetermined. V lost 4 bases and J 1 base, leaving 20 bases between the germline ends. The CDR3 is 19 amino acids. Germline values: CDR1 SNHLY, CDR2 FYNNEI. The CDR3 region has the DNA TGTGCCAGCAGTGCCTTAGGTTCCCCGAGTAGTTCTGGGGCCAACGTCCTGACTTTC. This codes for CASSALGSPSSSGANVLTF.

The J gene is TRBJ1-2, the V gene TRBV2; D is ambiguous. V lost 4 bases and J 3 bases, leaving 9 bases between the germline ends. The germline V gene has CDR1 SNHLY and CDR2 FYNNEI. The length of the CDR3 is 13 residues. CDR3 residues: CASSGRTYYGYTF. Here the CDR3 DNA reads TGTGCCAGCAGTGGCCGGACCTACTATGGCTACACCTTC.

In its sample, this clone was seen a few times. The V call is TRBV28, the J call TRBJ1-2; 10 nucleotides align to TRBD1. Trimming cost V 6 bases and J 4 bases; bases outside gene matches: 5. Germline V gene data show CDR1 as MDHEN and CDR2 as SYDVKM. The CDR3 runs to 14 residues. CDR3 loop: CASSGTGVVYGYTF. In DNA form, the CDR3 reads TGTGCCAGCAGCGGGACAGGGGTCGTCTATGGCTACACCTTC.

The chain combines TRBV11-1 with TRBJ2-1; TRBD2 matches at 7 bases. The CDR3 consists of 13 residues. V gave up 4 bases and J gave up 8 bases; unmatched junction bases: 5. The germline V gene encodes CDR1 SGHAT and CDR2 FQDESV (reference sequence). The CDR3 DNA follows: TGTGCCAGCAGCTCCGGGACTACGGATGAGCAGTTCTTC. Translation: CASSSGTTDEQFF.

This chain joins TRBV7-3 and TRBJ2-1; 11 bases align to TRBD2. CDR3 length equals 13 residues. Germline V CDR1 and CDR2: SGHTA, FQGTGA. V lost 5 bases, J lost 13 bases, and 7 bases stayed unmatched. The CDR3 coding sequence is TGTGCCAGCAGCCCGAATAGCGGGGGGGCTCAGTTCTTC. Amino acids: CASSPNSGGAQFF.

The V gene is TRBV2, the J gene TRBJ2-1, with D perhaps assigned TRBD1 or TRBD2 (5 bases each). Trimming took 6 bases from V and 4 from J, leaving 19 bases between them. Per the germline V gene, CDR1 is SNHLY and CDR2 is FYNNEI. This CDR3 spans 16 amino acids. CDR3 sequence reads: CASRDVDSGLYNEQFF. DNA of the CDR3: TGTGCCAGCAGAGACGTAGACAGCGGCCTGTACAATGAGCAGTTCTTC.

This clone has only a few counts. The chain uses TRBV27 and TRBJ1-2; D unclear. The CDR3 contains 13 residues. The germline gives CDR1 MNHEY, CDR2 SMNVEV (reference sequence). V was trimmed by 5 bases and J by 7 bases, leaving 14 bases between them. The CDR3 nucleotides are TGTGCCAGCAGTCCGGAGGGTGGTCTTGGCTACACCTTC. It translates to CASSPEGGLGYTF.

The rearrangement joins TRBV2 to TRBJ1-3, with no clear D. V was trimmed by 6 bases and J by 0 bases, leaving 15 bases between them. Looked up from germline, CDR1 is SNHLY and CDR2 is FYNNEI. This CDR3 has 16 residues. CDR3 nucleotides: TGTGCCAGCAGCGCCAAAACAGTATCCTCTGGAAACACCATATATTTT. The encoded protein is CASSAKTVSSGNTIYF.

The V call is TRBV7-9, the J call TRBJ1-6; maybe TRBD1 (5 bases). This CDR3 has 12 residues. Per the germline V gene, CDR1 is SEHNR and CDR2 is FQNEAQ (reference sequence). Trimming removed 3 bases at V and 9 bases at J, with 6 bases between. CDR3 in DNA: TGTGCCAGCAGCTTGCAGGGTTCACCCCTCCACTTT. It specifies CASSLQGSPLHF.

This rearrangement joins TRBV6-1 to TRBJ1-1; maybe TRBD1 (5 bases). Between the trimmed V and J ends, which lost 2 bases and 8 bases, there was a span of 9 bases. The CDR3 contains 12 residues. The germline V gene has CDR1 MNHNS and CDR2 SASEGT. Here the CDR3 DNA reads TGTGCCAGCAGTGAAAGGGCAGGGGAAGCTTTCTTT. Amino acids: CASSERAGEAFF.

This clone was recorded a few times. The chain links TRBV19 to TRBJ2-1, with a possible D match to TRBD2 (5 bases). This CDR3 region has 13 residues. Germline V lookup: CDR1 LNHDA, CDR2 SQIVND (reference sequence). Trimming shortened V by 10 bases and J by 7 bases, and 17 bases separated the two germline ends. In DNA, the CDR3 is TGTGCCACCATGTCCGGGATTTCGAATGAGCAGTTCTTC. Its protein is CATMSGISNEQFF.

V is TRBV6-1 and J is TRBJ1-2; 9 bases match TRBD1. The CDR3 is made up of 15 amino acids. CDR1 and CDR2 (germline): MNHNS, SASEGT. The V and J ends lost 2 bases and 5 bases, in that order; junction bases with no gene match: 6. CDR3 region: CASSEPGQGIYGYTF. In DNA form, the CDR3 reads TGTGCCAGCAGTGAACCTGGACAGGGGATATATGGCTACACCTTC.